Shown below are 28 T cell receptor beta chains from a single sample sequenced in a study of early T cells in non-severe SARS-CoV-2 infection. MiXCR, run by TCRdb on the 5' RACE reads, gives a single entry per CDR3 protein. The sample yields fewer than 60,000 distinct CDR3 sequences, less than 4.5% seen once. The material sequenced was whole blood. The source of these receptors is an adult who was a healthcare worker with PCR-confirmed SARS-CoV-2 infection or an uninfected control (not recorded which).

This clonotype was recorded many times. The CDR3: CASRTGDWSFAHEQFF. The CDR3 region has the DNA TGTGCCAGCCGTACAGGGGACTGGAGCTTTGCACATGAGCAGTTCTTC. This chain uses TRBV27 with TRBJ2-1, with D possibly TRBD1 on 7 matching bases. There are 16 residues in the CDR3. The germline V and J ends were trimmed by 8 bases and 8 bases, with 25 bases remaining between them. Germline CDR1 is MNHEY and CDR2 is SMNVEV (reference sequence).

This clonotype has ten or more counts. The gene calls are TRBV9 and TRBJ2-5; 7 bases fit TRBD1. This CDR3 contains 14 residues. J was trimmed by 5 bases and V by 3 bases; bases with no gene match: 7. Germline V gene lookup returns CDR1 SGDLS and CDR2 YYNGEE. The CDR3 here is CASSATGLRETQYF. The CDR3 DNA is TGTGCCAGCAGCGCGACAGGGTTGAGGGAGACCCAGTACTTC.

To note about this clonotype: At one boundary the junction diverges from the germline segment, which might be a read error. J is TRBJ2-7 and V is TRBV7-2, with 7 bases matching TRBD2. CDR1 and CDR2 from the germline V gene are SGHTA and FQGNSA. The CDR3 covers 15 residues. CDR3: CVSSPGLAVLGEQYF. Here the CDR3 DNA reads TGTGTCAGCAGCCCCGGCCTAGCGGTACTAGGCGAGCAGTACTTC.

This clonotype appeared many times. The V and J genes are TRBV6-5 and TRBJ2-5; 8 positions agree with TRBD2. This CDR3 contains 14 residues. Germline trimming cut 2 bases from V and 3 bases from J; bases unmatched to any gene: 2. Per germline, CDR1 MNHEY and CDR2 SVGAGI. The CDR3 loop reads CASSYLLAEETQYF. The CDR3 DNA is TGTGCCAGCAGTTACCTACTAGCGGAAGAGACCCAGTACTTC.

This clonotype was picked up many times. V and J are TRBV19 and TRBJ2-7; D is unclear. CDR3 length equals 14 residues. The germline CDR1 and CDR2 sequences are LNHDA and SQIVND (reference sequence). Trimming removed 3 bases from V and 3 bases from J, with 12 bases in between. The CDR3 DNA reads TGTGCCAGTAGTATGAAGGGTTACCACTACGAGCAGTACTTC. It encodes CASSMKGYHYEQYF.

This clonotype was detected ten times or more. The V gene is TRBV10-3, the J gene TRBJ2-3, with D possibly matching TRBD1 (6 bases). This CDR3 is built from 15 residues. V was trimmed by 10 bases and J by 0 bases, leaving 17 bases between them. Germline CDR1 reads ENHRY; CDR2 reads SYGVKD. As DNA, the CDR3 is TGTGCCACCTCTGGACAGAGCTCTAGCACAGATACGCAGTATTTT. Its translation: CATSGQSSSTDTQYF.

This clonotype is medium-sized in the sample. The chain joins TRBV27 to TRBJ1-1; D is uncertain. The CDR3 totals 12 residues. Trimming pared 6 bases from V and 1 base from J, leaving 6 bases between. CDR1 and CDR2 from the germline V gene are MNHEY and SMNVEV (reference sequence). The CDR3 DNA reads as TGTGCCAGCAGGTCAGGGAACACTGAAGCTTTCTTT. Translation: CASRSGNTEAFF.

In this sample, this clonotype turned up a few times. The chain is built from TRBV29-1 and TRBJ2-3; D uncertain. The germline V and J ends were trimmed by 4 bases and 2 bases, with 10 bases remaining between them. The CDR3 has 13 residues. Germline V gives CDR1 SQVTM, CDR2 ANQGSEA. CDR3 DNA sequence: TGCAGCGTTGGAGGAGTCCCCACAGATACGCAGTATTTT. As protein: CSVGGVPTDTQYF.

This clonotype has a count of ten or more. V usage is TRBV19 and J usage is TRBJ2-6; a weak D match, TRBD2 (6 bases). Germline V gene sequence: CDR1 LNHDA, CDR2 SQIVND (reference sequence). The CDR3 runs 16 residues. Trimming left V 3 bases short and J 0 bases short, with 9 bases between. The CDR3 DNA sequence: TGTGCCAGTAGTATGGGACTGTCCTCTGGGGCCAACGTCCTGACTTTC. This encodes CASSMGLSSGANVLTF. Full variable domain (outside the CDR3, taken from reference TRBV19 and TRBJ2-6): DGGITQSPKYLFRKEGQNVTLSCEQNLNHDAMYWYRQDPGQGLRLIYYSQIVNDFQKGDIAEGYSVSREKKESFPLTVTSAQKNPTAFYLCASSMGLSSGANVLTFGAGSRLTVL.

J is TRBJ2-2 and V is TRBV3-1; the D is unclear. There are 14 residues in the CDR3. Per the germline V gene, CDR1 is LGHDT and CDR2 is YNNKEL (reference sequence). V dropped 4 bases and J dropped 1 base, with 7 bases sitting between them. CDR3 amino acids: CASSPYMNTGELFF. Written as DNA, the CDR3 is TGTGCCAGCAGCCCATACATGAACACCGGGGAGCTGTTTTTT.

This clonotype has at least ten counts. The chain has TRBV20-1 and TRBJ2-7, with 11 bases fitting TRBD2. The CDR3 runs to 17 residues. V shed 4 bases and J 0 bases; nucleotides not matched to a gene: 11. Germline V gene lookup returns CDR1 DFQATT and CDR2 SNEGSKA (reference sequence). The chain's CDR3 is CSAKGTSGKQSSYEQYF. The CDR3, as DNA: TGCAGTGCTAAAGGGACTAGCGGAAAACAAAGCTCCTACGAGCAGTACTTC.

This clonotype was counted only a few times. J is TRBJ1-6 and V is TRBV20-1; D is perhaps TRBD1 (5 bases). This CDR3 is built from 17 residues. CDR1 DFQATT and CDR2 SNEGSKA come from the germline V gene (reference sequence). Trimming cost V 1 base and J 0 bases, with 13 bases left between them. CDR3 protein: CSARAGTAPSYNSPLHF. DNA of the CDR3: TGCAGTGCTAGAGCCGGGACCGCTCCCTCCTATAATTCACCCCTCCACTTT.

This clonotype showed up many times. The chain carries TRBV24-1 and TRBJ1-1; the D gene is possibly TRBD1 (6 bases). The V end was cut by 7 bases, the J end by 1 base, with 9 bases between. From germline, CDR1 is KGHDR and CDR2 SFDVKD. CDR3 size: 13 residues. The CDR3 nucleotides read TGTGCCACCAGGAACAGGGAGAACACTGAAGCTTTCTTT. Amino acids: CATRNRENTEAFF.

This clonotype was seen a few times. One end of the junction varies from germline; a read error may be responsible. The chain combines TRBV7-9 with TRBJ1-3; TRBD1 might be the D (5 bases). Germline CDR1 reads SEHNR; CDR2 reads FQNEAQ (reference sequence). CDR3 size: 11 residues. The CDR3 DNA sequence: TGTGCCAGCAGGGACCGGGACCACGAGAATTTT. Translating gives CASRDRDHENF.

This clonotype was detected a few times. This chain connects TRBV6-5 to TRBJ2-7; possibly TRBD1 or TRBD2 for D (5 bases each). The germline gives CDR1 MNHEY, CDR2 SVGAGI. V was pared by 4 bases and J by 6 bases, with 13 bases between. The CDR3 is made up of 13 amino acids. For the CDR3, the DNA is TGTGCCAGCAGTTTCGGGACCGCTATCGAGCAGTACTTC. It specifies CASSFGTAIEQYF.

This clonotype was counted many times. The chain is built from TRBV18 and TRBJ1-2; D might be TRBD1 (6 bases). The germline CDR1 and CDR2 sequences are KGHSH and LQKENI. The length of the CDR3 is 15 residues. Trimming took off 0 bases at V and 7 bases at J, with 15 bases between the two ends. CDR3 in DNA: TGTGCCAGCTCACCACCCACCGGGACACTGGTTGGCTACACCTTC. This codes for CASSPPTGTLVGYTF.

At least ten counts were recorded for this clonotype. The chain employs TRBV7-9 and TRBJ1-5, with D unclear. Germline V gives CDR1 SEHNR, CDR2 FQNEAQ (reference sequence). The CDR3 sequence is 13 residues long. V was clipped by 5 bases and J by 7 bases, with 12 bases between them. The CDR3 spells CASSLVGEQPQHF. The CDR3 DNA reads as TGTGCCAGCAGCCTGGTAGGTGAGCAGCCCCAGCATTTT.

This clonotype was detected ten times or more. The rearrangement uses TRBV6-6 and TRBJ2-3; 10 bases are shared with TRBD1. Germline V lookup: CDR1 MNHNY, CDR2 SVGAGI (reference sequence). The ends lost 5 bases at V and 4 bases at J; junction bases unmatched: 9. The CDR3 loop spans 16 amino acids. The CDR3 coding sequence is TGTGCCAGCAGTAGCCGAGGACAGGGGGGATCAGATACGCAGTATTTT. It is translated as CASSSRGQGGSDTQYF.

This clonotype has only a few counts. V and J are TRBV29-1 and TRBJ2-1, with 10 nucleotides matching TRBD2. The ends lost 4 bases at V and 7 bases at J; junction bases unmatched: 7. This CDR3 contains 14 residues. Germline V gene data show CDR1 as SQVTM and CDR2 as ANQGSEA. The CDR3 loop reads CSVVSGRAKNEQFF. Written as DNA, the CDR3 is TGCAGCGTTGTCAGCGGGAGGGCCAAGAATGAGCAGTTCTTC.

This clonotype was counted ten times or more. The chain combines TRBV18 with TRBJ2-1; tentatively, D is TRBD1 or TRBD2 (5 bases each). CDR1 is KGHSH, CDR2 LQKENI, per germline. The CDR3 is made up of 17 amino acids. Trimming stripped 1 base from V and 0 bases from J, with 13 bases between. Here the CDR3 reads CASSPRGSGGSYNEQFF. The DNA for the CDR3 is TGTGCCAGCTCACCACGGGGGAGCGGAGGCTCCTACAATGAGCAGTTCTTC. The entire variable domain, with the rest obtained from reference TRBV18 and TRBJ2-1, is as follows: NAGVMQNPRHLVRRRGQEARLRCSPMKGHSHVYWYRQLPEEGLKFMVYLQKENIIDESGMPKERFSAEFPKEGPSILRIQQVVRGDSAAYFCASSPRGSGGSYNEQFFGPGTRLTVL.

The gene calls are TRBV5-4 and TRBJ1-2, with D perhaps TRBD1 (5 bases). CDR1 is SGHNT and CDR2 is YYREEE in the germline V gene (reference sequence). This CDR3 comprises 17 residues. V dropped 0 bases and J dropped 1 base, with 16 bases sitting between them. CDR3 DNA: TGTGCCAGCAGCTTGGGGCAGGGTTGGATGGGTAACTATGGCTACACCTTC. As protein: CASSLGQGWMGNYGYTF. Filled out from reference TRBV5-4 and TRBJ1-2, the complete variable domain reads ETGVTQSPTHLIKTRGQQVTLRCSSQSGHNTVSWYQQALGQGPQFIFQYYREEENGRGNFPPRFSGLQFPNYSSELNVNALELDDSALYLCASSLGQGWMGNYGYTFGSGTRLTVV.

This clonotype came up many times. The chain is built from TRBV13 and TRBJ1-2, with D possibly matching TRBD1 (6 bases). The ends were cut back, 4 bases at V and 2 bases at J, with 8 bases in the middle. In germline, CDR1 is PRHDT, CDR2 FYEKMQ (reference sequence). The CDR3 covers 13 residues. This chain's CDR3 is CASSYGQNYGYTF. The CDR3 coding sequence is TGTGCCAGCAGCTACGGACAGAACTATGGCTACACCTTC.

This clonotype was found many times. CDR3 in amino acids: CSVEARGTSGSLPQETQYF. The CDR3 DNA sequence: TGCAGCGTTGAAGCTCGCGGTACTAGCGGGAGCCTACCTCAAGAGACCCAGTACTTC. The rearrangement links TRBV29-1 to TRBJ2-5; 11 bases line up with TRBD2. With V trimmed by 1 base and J by 2 bases, 15 bases remained unmatched. Germline V lookup: CDR1 SQVTM, CDR2 ANQGSEA. The CDR3 totals 19 residues.

There are many counts of this clonotype. The junction does not match germline at one end; this may be a read error. The chain is built from TRBV20-1 and TRBJ2-1; maybe TRBD2 (7 bases). Germline V gene data show CDR1 as DFQATT and CDR2 as SNEGSKA (reference sequence). The CDR3 consists of 14 residues. CDR3 in amino acids: CSARGGGPDNEQFF. The CDR3 region has the DNA TGCAGTGCCAGAGGGGGGGGGCCGGACAATGAGCAGTTCTTC.

This clonotype was seen repeatedly, ten times or more. The chain uses TRBV6-6 and TRBJ1-2; 7 bases align to TRBD1. This CDR3 spans 16 amino acids. V lost 2 bases to trimming and J lost 4 bases; unmatched junction nucleotides: 10. The germline V gene encodes CDR1 MNHNY and CDR2 SVGAGI (reference sequence). Written as DNA, the CDR3 is TGTGCCAGCAGTTACCCGCAGGGGGGAGGAAGCTATGGCTACACCTTC. This gives the protein CASSYPQGGGSYGYTF.

This clonotype was seen at least ten times. This chain links TRBV19 with TRBJ1-2; tentatively, D is TRBD1 (6 bases). Trimming left V 6 bases short and J 2 bases short, with 10 bases between. The germline V gene encodes CDR1 LNHDA and CDR2 SQIVND (reference sequence). The CDR3 runs to 13 residues. CDR3 nucleotide sequence: TGTGCCAGTAGAGTCGACAGGAACTATGGCTACACCTTC. Protein: CASRVDRNYGYTF.

A remark on this clonotype: Since a much larger clone is just one base distant, this may be a read error. The chain employs TRBV6-2 or TRBV6-3 and TRBJ2-5; perhaps D is TRBD1 or TRBD2 (5 bases each). The CDR3 is 16 residues long. V was cut by 11 bases and J by 0 bases, with 22 bases left in between. Germline-derived CDR1 and CDR2 are MNHEY and SVGEGT. CDR3 bases: TGTGCCTGCTCTGGGGGTCCGGGGAGAGACCAAGAGACCCAGTACTTC. Translation gives CACSGGPGRDQETQYF.

The chain carries TRBV19 and TRBJ2-3, with TRBD1 identical over 10 bases. This CDR3 is 15 amino acids long. The V segment lost 8 bases and the J segment 6 bases; nucleotides outside the gene matches: 11. Germline V gene lookup returns CDR1 LNHDA and CDR2 SQIVND (reference sequence). The CDR3 loop is CASLPGQGFIDTQYF. The CDR3 DNA reads as TGTGCCAGTCTACCGGGACAGGGGTTTATCGATACGCAGTATTTT.